The 2 T cell receptor beta chains reported below all come from one sample, sequenced in a study of CD8+ T cells in alopecia areata. TCR sequencing used cDNA made by reverse transcription of extracted RNA. Produced via immunoSEQ multiplex PCR; TCRdb's table is partial and in-frame only. The sample holds about 150,000 clones; about 54% are singletons and the top ten take 4.8%. The sample consisted of CD4+ T cells sorted from blood. The receptors derive from a human donor in good health.

This clone came up a few times. V gene TRBV27 combines with J gene TRBJ2-3, with TRBD1 as a possible D gene (6 bases). This CDR3 spans 16 amino acids. The V end was cut by 2 bases, the J end by 0 bases, with 12 bases between. The germline V gene encodes CDR1 MNHEY and CDR2 SMNVEV (reference sequence). The DNA of the CDR3 is TGTGCCAGCAGTTTAATGGGGGCGTCTAGCACAGATACGCAGTATTTT. Its protein product is CASSLMGASSTDTQYF.

The chain couples TRBV7-2 to TRBJ1-2; unclear D gene. CDR1 SGHTA and CDR2 FQGNSA come from the germline V gene. CDR3 length: 13 amino acids. V was cut by 1 base and J by 4 bases, with 7 bases left in between. CDR3 sequence: CASSLGSGYGYTF. The CDR3 coding sequence is TGTGCCAGCAGCTTAGGGTCGGGCTATGGCTACACCTTC.